The clone carrying this T cell receptor (beta chain) is a singleton in its sample. Its cognate antigen is unknown. This sample is part of a study of tumor-infiltrating lymphocytes in localized non-small cell lung cancer. For the study at large: Several tumor histologies, both smoking statuses, and some post-neoadjuvant chemotherapy samples were included.

This table comes from immunoSEQ multiplex PCR, and its TCRdb copy is limited to in-frame clones, with some not included. The table lists about 16,000 clones, almost 70% of them singletons, with 6.5% in the top ten. Findings and caveats of the study: Immunotypes IM1 and IM2 had similar TCR-derived T-cell fractions. Not all patients were TCR sequenced, owing to tissue quantity. Technical variation could not be separated from intratumor heterogeneity here.

The receptor comes from a human donor with non-small cell lung cancer. The sequencing sample was made of lung tumor tissue.

In nucleotides, the CDR3 is TGTGCCAGTAGTAACTCCACGAGGGCGAGCACAGATACGCAGTATTTT. Translation gives CASSNSTRASTDTQYF. The chain joins TRBV19 to TRBJ2-3, with D maybe TRBD2 (5 bases). The germline V gene encodes CDR1 LNHDA and CDR2 SQIVND (reference sequence). Trimming pared 4 bases from V and 0 bases from J, leaving 14 bases between. This CDR3 region has 16 residues. Drawing the rest from reference TRBV19 and TRBJ2-3, the complete variable domain is DGGITQSPKYLFRKEGQNVTLSCEQNLNHDAMYWYRQDPGQGLRLIYYSQIVNDFQKGDIAEGYSVSREKKESFPLTVTSAQKNPTAFYLCASSNSTRASTDTQYFGPGTRLTVL.